This paragraph reports one TCR beta chain. The target antigen is unknown. The team made cDNA by running eight separate reactions for each sample. No DNA is given; TCRdb re-called the 5' RACE reads and lists each CDR3 protein once. Recorded for this sample: some 330,000 distinct CDR3 sequences. The data stem from a study of monozygotic twins with inflammatory bowel disease. Findings and caveats of the study: Compared with healthy co-twins, IBD patients showed reduced TCRbeta repertoire diversity by inverse Simpson. IBD patients shared fewer clonotypes with other individuals than healthy twins, especially patients with disease activity signs.

Every single donor had an approximately 2.5 ml blood sample drawn. The germline CDR1 and CDR2 sequences are SGHDN and FVKESK. The CDR3 sequence is 14 residues long. Sequenced: blood. The receptor comes from a human donor with ulcerative colitis or Crohn's disease, or a healthy co-twin of an affected twin (not recorded which). The genes are TRBV14 and TRBJ2-7; there is no DNA to check the TCRdb D call of TRBD1. CDR3 loop: CASSQPGQAYEQYF.